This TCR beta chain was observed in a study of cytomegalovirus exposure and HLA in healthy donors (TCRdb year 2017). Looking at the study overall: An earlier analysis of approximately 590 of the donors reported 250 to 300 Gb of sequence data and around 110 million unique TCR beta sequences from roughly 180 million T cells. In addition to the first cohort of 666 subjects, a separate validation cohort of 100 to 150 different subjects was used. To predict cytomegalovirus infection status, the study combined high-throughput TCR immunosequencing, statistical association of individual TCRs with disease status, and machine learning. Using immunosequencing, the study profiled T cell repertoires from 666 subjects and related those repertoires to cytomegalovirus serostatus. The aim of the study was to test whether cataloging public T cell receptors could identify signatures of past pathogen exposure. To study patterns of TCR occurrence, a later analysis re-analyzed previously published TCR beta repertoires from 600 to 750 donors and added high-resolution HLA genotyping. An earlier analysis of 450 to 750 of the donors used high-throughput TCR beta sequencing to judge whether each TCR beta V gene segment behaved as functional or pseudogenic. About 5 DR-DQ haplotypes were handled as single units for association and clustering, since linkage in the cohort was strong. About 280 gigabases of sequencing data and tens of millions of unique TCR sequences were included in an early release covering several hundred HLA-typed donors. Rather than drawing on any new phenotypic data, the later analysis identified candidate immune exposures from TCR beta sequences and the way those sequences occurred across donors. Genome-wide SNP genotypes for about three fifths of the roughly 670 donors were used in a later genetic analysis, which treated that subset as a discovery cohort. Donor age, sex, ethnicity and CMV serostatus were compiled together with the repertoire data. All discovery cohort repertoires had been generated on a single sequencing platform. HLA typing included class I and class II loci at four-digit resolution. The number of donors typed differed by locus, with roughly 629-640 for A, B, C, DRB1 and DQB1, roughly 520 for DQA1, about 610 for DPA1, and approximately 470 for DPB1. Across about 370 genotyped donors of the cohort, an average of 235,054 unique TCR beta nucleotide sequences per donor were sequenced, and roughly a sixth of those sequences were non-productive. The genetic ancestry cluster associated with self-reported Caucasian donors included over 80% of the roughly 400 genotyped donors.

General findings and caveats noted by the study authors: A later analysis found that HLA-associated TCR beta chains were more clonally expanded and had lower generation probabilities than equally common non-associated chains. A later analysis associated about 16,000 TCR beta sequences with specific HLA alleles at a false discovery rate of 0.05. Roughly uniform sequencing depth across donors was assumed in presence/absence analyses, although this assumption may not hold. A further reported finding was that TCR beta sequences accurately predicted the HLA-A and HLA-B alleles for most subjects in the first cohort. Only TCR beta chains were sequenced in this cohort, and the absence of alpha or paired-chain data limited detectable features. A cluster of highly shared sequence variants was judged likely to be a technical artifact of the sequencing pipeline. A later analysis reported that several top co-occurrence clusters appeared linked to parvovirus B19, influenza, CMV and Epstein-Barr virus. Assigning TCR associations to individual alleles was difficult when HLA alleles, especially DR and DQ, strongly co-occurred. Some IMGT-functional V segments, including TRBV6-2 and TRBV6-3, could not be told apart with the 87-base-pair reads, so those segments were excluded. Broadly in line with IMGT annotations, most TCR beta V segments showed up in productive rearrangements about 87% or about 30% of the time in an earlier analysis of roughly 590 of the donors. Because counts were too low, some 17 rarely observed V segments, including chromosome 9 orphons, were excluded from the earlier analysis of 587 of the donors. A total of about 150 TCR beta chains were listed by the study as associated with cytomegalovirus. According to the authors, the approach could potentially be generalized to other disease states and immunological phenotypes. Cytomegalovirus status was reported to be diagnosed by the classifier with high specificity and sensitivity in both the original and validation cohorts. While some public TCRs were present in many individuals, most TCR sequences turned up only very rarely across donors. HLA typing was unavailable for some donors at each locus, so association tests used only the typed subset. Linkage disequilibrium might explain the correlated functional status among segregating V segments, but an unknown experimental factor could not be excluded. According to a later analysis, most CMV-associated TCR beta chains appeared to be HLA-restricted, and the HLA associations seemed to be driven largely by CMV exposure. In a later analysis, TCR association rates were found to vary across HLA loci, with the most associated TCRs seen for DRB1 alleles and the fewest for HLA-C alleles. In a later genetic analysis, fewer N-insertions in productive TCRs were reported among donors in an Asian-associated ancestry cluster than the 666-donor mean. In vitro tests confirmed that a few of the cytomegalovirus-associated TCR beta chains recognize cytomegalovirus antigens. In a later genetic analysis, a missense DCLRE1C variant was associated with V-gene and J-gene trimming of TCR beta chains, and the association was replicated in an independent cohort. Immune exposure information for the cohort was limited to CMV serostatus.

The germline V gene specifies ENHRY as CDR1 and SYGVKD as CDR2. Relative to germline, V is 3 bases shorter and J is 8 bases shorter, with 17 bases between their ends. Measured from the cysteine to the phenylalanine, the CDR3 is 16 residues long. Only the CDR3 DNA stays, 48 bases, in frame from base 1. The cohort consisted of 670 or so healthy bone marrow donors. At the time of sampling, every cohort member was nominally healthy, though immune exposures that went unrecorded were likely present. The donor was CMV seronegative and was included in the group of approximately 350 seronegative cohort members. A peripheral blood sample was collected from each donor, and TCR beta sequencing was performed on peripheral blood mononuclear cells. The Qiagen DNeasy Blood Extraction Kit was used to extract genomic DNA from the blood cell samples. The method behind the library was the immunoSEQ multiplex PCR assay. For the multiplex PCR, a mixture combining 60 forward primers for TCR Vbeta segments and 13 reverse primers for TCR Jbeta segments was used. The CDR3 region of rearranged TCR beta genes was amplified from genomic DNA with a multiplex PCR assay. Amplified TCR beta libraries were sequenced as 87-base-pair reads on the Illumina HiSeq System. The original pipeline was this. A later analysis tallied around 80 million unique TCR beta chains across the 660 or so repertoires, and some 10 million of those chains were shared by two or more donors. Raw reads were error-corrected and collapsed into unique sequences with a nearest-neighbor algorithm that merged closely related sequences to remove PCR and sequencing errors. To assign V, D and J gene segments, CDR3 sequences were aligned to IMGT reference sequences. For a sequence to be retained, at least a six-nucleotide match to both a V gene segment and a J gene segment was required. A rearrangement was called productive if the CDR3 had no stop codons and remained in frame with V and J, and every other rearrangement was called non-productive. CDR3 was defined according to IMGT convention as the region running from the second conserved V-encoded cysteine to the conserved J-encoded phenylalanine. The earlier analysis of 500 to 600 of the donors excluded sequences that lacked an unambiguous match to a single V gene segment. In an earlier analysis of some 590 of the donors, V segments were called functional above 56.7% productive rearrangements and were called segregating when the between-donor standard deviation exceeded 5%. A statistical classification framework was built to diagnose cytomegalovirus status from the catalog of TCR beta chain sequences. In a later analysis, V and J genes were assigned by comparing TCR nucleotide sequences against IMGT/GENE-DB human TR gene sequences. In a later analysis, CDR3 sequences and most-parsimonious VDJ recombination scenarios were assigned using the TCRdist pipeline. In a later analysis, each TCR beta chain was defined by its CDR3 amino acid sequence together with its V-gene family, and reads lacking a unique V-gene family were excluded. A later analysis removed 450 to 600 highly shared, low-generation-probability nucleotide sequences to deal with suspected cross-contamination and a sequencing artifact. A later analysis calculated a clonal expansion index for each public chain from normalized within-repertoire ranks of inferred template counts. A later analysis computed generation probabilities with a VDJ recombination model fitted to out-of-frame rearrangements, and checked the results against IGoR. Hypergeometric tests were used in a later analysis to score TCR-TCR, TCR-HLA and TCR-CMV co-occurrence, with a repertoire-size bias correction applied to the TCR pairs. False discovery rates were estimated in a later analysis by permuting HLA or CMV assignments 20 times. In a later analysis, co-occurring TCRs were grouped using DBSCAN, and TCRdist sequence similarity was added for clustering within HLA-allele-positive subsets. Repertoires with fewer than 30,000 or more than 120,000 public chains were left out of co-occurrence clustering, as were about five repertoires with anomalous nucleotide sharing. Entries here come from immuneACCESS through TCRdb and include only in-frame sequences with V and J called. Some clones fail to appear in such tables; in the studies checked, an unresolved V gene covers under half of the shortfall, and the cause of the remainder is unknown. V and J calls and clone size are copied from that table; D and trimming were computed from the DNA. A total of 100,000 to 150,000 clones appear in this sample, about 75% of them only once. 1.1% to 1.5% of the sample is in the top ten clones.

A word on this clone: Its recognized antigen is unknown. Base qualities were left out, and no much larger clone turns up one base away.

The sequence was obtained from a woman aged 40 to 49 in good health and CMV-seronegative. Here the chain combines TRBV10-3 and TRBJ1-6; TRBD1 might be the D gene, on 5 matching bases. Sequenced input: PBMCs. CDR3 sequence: CAISDMGGFLDSPLHF. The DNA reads TGTGCCATCAGTGATATGGGGGGATTCCTGGATTCACCCCTCCACTTT.